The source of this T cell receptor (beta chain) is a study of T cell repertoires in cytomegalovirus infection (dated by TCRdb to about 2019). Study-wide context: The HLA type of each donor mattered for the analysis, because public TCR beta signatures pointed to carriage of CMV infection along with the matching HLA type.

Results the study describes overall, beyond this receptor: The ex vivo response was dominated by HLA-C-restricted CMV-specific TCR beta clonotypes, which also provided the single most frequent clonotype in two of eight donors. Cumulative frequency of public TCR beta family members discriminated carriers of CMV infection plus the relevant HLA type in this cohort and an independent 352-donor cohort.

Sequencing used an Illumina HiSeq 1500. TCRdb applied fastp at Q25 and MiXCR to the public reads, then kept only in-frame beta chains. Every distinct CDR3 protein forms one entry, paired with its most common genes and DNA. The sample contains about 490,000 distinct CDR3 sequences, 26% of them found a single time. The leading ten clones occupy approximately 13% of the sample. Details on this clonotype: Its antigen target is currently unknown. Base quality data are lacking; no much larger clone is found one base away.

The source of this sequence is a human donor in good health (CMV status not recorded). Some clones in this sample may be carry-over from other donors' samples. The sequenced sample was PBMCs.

The DNA is TGTGCCAGCAGGTCCACAGGGAATTCCTTTCAGCCCCAGCATTTT. Translated, this is CASRSTGNSFQPQHF. This chain joins TRBV12-3 or TRBV12-4 to TRBJ1-5, and the D gene may be TRBD1, 6 bases matching. The CDR3 sequence holds 15 residues, the cysteine and phenylalanine included. Of all the DNA, just the CDR3 is kept, 45 bases in frame from base 1. The trim is 6 bases for V and 6 bases for J, with a gap of 18 bases between the germline ends.